This T cell receptor (beta chain) was profiled in a study of blood T cells in healthy people across ages. A minimum of 6 micrograms of total RNA was extracted per sample. With a J-beta primer mix and a sample-barcoded 5' primer, a second PCR ran 7 to 11 cycles. TCRdb reprocessed the 5' RACE reads with MiXCR, giving one entry per CDR3 protein. The data contain roughly 1.5 million distinct CDR3 sequences, 42% of them singletons. This clonotype was counted between two and nine times. The antigen is not known. Study-level results: Greater diversity and more naive CD4+ cells were seen in long-lived donors than in aged donors.

Germline CDR1 and CDR2: SGHTA and FQGNSA. The CDR3 is 11 residues long. The germline V and J ends were trimmed by 3 bases and 9 bases, with 6 bases remaining between them. This chain uses TRBV7-2 with TRBJ1-5; possibly TRBD1 for D (5 bases). This TCR was sampled from a woman between 18 and 29 years old in good health. The specimen was blood. The DNA for the CDR3 is TGTGCCAGCAGCTTTAGGGGGCCCCAGCATTTT. Its protein is CASSFRGPQHF. Variable domain in full (rest from reference TRBV7-2 and TRBJ1-5): GAGVSQSPSNKVTEKGKDVELRCDPISGHTALYWYRQSLGQGLEFLIYFQGNSAPDKSGLPSDRFSAERTGGSVSTLTIQRTQQEDSAVYLCASSFRGPQHFGDGTRLSIL.